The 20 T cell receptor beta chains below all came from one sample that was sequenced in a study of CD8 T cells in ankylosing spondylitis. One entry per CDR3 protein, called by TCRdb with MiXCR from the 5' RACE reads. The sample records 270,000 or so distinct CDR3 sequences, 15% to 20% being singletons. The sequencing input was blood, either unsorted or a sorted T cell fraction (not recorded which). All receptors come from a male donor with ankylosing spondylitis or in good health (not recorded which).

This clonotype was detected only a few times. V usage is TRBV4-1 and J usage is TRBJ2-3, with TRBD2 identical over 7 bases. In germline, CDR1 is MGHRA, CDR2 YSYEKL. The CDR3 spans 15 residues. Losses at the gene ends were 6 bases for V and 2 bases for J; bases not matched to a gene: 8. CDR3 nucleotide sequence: TGCGCCAGCAGTCTCGGGAGGACTCACACAGATACGCAGTATTTT. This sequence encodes CASSLGRTHTDTQYF.

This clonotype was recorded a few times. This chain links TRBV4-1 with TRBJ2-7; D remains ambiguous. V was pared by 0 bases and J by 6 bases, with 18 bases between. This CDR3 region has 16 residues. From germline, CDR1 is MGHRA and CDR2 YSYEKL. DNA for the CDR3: TGCGCCAGCAGCCAAGACCCCGAAGCTTGGTCTGGCGAGCAGTACTTC. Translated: CASSQDPEAWSGEQYF.

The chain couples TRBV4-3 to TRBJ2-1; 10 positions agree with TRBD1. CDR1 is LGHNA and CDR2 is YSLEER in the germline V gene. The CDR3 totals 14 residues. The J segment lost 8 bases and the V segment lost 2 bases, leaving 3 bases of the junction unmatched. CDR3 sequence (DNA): TGCGCCAGCAGCCAAAGGACAGGGGGAGATGAGCAGTTCTTC. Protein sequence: CASSQRTGGDEQFF.

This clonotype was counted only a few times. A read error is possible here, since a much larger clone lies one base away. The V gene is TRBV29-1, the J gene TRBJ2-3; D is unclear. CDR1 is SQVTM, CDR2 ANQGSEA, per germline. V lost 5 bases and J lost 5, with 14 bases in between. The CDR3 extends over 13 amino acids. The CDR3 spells CSVFRLEVDTQYF. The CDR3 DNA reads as TGCAGCGTTTTCCGGCTAGAGGTAGATACGCAGTATTTT.

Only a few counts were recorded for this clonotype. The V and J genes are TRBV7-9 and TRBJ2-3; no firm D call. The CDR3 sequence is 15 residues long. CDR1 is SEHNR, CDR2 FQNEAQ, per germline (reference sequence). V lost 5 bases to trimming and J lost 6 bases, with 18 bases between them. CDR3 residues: CASSPPEPSWDTQYF. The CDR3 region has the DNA TGTGCCAGCAGCCCCCCCGAGCCCTCATGGGATACGCAGTATTTT.

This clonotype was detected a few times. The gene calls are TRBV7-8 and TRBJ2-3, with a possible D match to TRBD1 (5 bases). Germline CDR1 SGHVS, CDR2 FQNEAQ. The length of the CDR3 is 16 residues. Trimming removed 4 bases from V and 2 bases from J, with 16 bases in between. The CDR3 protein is CASSSDSFGFTDTQYF. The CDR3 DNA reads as TGTGCCAGCAGCTCTGACAGTTTTGGGTTCACAGATACGCAGTATTTT.

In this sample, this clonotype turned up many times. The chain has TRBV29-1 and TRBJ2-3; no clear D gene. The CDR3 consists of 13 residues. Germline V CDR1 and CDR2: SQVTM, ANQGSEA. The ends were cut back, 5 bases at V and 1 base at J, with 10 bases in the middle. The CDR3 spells CSVLAGRTDTQYF. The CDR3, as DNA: TGCAGCGTTCTGGCAGGACGCACAGATACGCAGTATTTT.

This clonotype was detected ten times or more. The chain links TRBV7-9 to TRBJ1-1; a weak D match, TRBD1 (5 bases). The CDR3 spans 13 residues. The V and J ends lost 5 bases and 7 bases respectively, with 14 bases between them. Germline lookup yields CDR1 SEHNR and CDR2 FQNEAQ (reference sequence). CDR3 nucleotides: TGTGCCAGCAGCCCGGGACCGACGATTGAAGCTTTCTTT. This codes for CASSPGPTIEAFF.

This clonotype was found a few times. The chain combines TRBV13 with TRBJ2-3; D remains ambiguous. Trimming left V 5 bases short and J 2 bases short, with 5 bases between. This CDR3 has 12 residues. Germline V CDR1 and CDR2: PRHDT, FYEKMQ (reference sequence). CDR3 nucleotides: TGTGCCAGCAGCCCCTACACAGATACGCAGTATTTT. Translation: CASSPYTDTQYF.

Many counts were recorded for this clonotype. The CDR3 sequence is CASSSGTSSSDEQFF. As DNA, the CDR3 is TGCGCCAGCAGCTCCGGGACTAGCTCTAGCGATGAGCAGTTCTTC. This chain connects TRBV5-1 to TRBJ2-1, with 9 bases lining up with TRBD2. The V gene end was trimmed by 3 bases and the J gene end by 8 bases; junction bases not matched to a gene: 9. From germline, CDR1 is SGHRS and CDR2 YFSETQ. This CDR3 is built from 15 residues.

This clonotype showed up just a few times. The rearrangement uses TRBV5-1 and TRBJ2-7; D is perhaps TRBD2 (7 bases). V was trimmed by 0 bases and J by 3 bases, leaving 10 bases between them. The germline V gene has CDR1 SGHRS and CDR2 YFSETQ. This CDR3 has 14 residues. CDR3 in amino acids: CASSLAGGLYEQYF. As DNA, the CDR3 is TGCGCCAGCAGCTTGGCCGGGGGGCTCTACGAGCAGTACTTC.

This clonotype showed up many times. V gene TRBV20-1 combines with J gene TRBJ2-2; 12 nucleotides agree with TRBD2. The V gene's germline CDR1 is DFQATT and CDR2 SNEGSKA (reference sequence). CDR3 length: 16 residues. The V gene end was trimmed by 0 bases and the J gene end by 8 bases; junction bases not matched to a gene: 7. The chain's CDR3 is CSARDQTSGSFGELFF. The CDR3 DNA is TGCAGTGCTAGAGATCAGACTAGCGGGAGTTTTGGGGAGCTGTTTTTT.

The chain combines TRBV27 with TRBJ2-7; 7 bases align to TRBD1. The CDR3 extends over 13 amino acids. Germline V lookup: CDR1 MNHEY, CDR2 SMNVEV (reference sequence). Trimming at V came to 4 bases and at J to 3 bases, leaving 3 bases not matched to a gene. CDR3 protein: CASSWDSNYEQYF. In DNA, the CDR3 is TGTGCCAGCAGTTGGGACAGTAACTACGAGCAGTACTTC.

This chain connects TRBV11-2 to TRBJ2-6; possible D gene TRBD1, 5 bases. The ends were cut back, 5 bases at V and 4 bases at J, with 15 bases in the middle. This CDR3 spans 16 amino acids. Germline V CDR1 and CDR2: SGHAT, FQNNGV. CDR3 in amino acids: CASSPVQGSGANVLTF. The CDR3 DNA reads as TGTGCCAGCAGCCCAGTCCAGGGATCCGGGGCCAACGTCCTGACTTTC.

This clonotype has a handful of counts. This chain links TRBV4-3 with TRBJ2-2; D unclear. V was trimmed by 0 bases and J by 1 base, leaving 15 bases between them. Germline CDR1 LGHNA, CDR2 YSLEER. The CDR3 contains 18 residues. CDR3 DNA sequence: TGCGCCAGCAGCCAAGATACCCTTACACACCTGAACACCGGGGAGCTGTTTTTT. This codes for CASSQDTLTHLNTGELFF.

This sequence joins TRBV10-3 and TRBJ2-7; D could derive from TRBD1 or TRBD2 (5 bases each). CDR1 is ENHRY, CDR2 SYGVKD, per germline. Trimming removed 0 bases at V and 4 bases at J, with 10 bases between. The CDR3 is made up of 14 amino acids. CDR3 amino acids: CAISESMGEYEQYF. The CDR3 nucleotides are TGTGCCATCAGTGAGTCGATGGGGGAGTACGAGCAGTACTTC.

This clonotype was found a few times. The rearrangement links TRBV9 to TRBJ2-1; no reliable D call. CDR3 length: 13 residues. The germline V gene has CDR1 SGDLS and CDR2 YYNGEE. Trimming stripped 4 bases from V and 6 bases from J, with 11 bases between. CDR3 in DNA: TGTGCCAGCAGCCCCCGGGCATCCAATGAGCAGTTCTTC. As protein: CASSPRASNEQFF. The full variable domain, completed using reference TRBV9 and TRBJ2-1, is DSGVTQTPKHLITATGQRVTLRCSPRSGDLSVYWYQQSLDQGLQFLIQYYNGEERAKGNILERFSAQQFPDLHSELNLSSLELGDSALYFCASSPRASNEQFFGPGTRLTVL.

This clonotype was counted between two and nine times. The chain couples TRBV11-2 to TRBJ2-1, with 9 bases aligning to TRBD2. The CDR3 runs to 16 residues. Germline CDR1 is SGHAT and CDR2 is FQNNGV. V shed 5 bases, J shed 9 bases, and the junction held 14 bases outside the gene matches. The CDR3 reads CASSLRLAGPFSEQFF. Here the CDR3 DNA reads TGTGCCAGCAGCCTCAGGCTAGCGGGGCCGTTTAGTGAGCAGTTCTTC.

In DNA, the CDR3 is TGCAGCGTTGTTGTAGATGGCTACACCTTC. Residues: CSVVVDGYTF. V gene TRBV29-1 combines with J gene TRBJ1-2, with D unclear. Per germline, CDR1 SQVTM and CDR2 ANQGSEA. This CDR3 is built from 10 residues. With 4 bases removed from V and 6 bases from J, the gap between germline ends came to 6 bases.

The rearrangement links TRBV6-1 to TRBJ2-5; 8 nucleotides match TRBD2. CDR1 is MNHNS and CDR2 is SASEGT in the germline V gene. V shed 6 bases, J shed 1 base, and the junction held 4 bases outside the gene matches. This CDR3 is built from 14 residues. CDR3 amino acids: CASRLLAVQETQYF. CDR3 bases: TGTGCCAGCAGACTACTAGCGGTCCAAGAGACCCAGTACTTC.